The 26 T cell receptor beta chains listed next were all sequenced from one sample in a study of blood T cell repertoires in COVID-19. Only in-frame clones appear in the TCRdb table, and some are missing; sequencing was by immunoSEQ multiplex PCR. The sample lists over 100,000 clones, 70% to 85% occurring once. Sample: peripheral blood. The receptors shown here come from a woman of 80 years or more with active or convalescent COVID-19.

V is TRBV5-1 and J is TRBJ1-4, with D unclear. Looked up from germline, CDR1 is SGHRS and CDR2 is YFSETQ. This CDR3 region has 14 residues. Trimming removed 0 bases at V and 6 bases at J, with 9 bases between. DNA of the CDR3: TGCGCCAGCAGCTTGGCCGTGAGGGATGAAAAACTGTTTTTT. Its protein product is CASSLAVRDEKLFF. Full variable domain (missing parts from reference TRBV5-1 and TRBJ1-4): KAGVTQTPRYLIKTRGQQVTLSCSPISGHRSVSWYQQTPGQGLQFLFEYFSETQRNKGNFPGRFSGRQFSNSRSEMNVSTLELGDSALYLCASSLAVRDEKLFFGSGTQLSVL.

The chain has TRBV2 and TRBJ1-4, with D possibly being TRBD1 (5 bases). The CDR3 is made up of 14 amino acids. V gave up 1 base and J gave up 7 bases, with 10 bases separating them. The V gene's germline CDR1 is SNHLY and CDR2 FYNNEI. For the CDR3, the DNA is TGTGCCAGCAGTGAAGGGCGGAGGGGTGAAAAACTGTTTTTT. It is translated as CASSEGRRGEKLFF.

The chain employs TRBV28 and TRBJ2-7, with a possible D match to TRBD2 (5 bases). Looked up from germline, CDR1 is MDHEN and CDR2 is SYDVKM. This CDR3 region has 11 residues. The ends were cut back, 6 bases at V and 12 bases at J, with 15 bases in the middle. The DNA of the CDR3 is TGTGCCAGCAGATCCATAGCGACTGCGTACTTC. Its protein is CASRSIATAYF.

The gene calls are TRBV12-2 and TRBJ1-4; the listed D gene, TRBD1, was not tested against the DNA. TRBV12-2 is described as a pseudogene. This CDR3 has 17 residues. The CDR3 nucleotides are TGTGCAAGTCGCTCCCGTACTAGGACAGGGACCTTAGAAAAACTGTTTTTT. This gives the protein CASRSRTRTGTLEKLFF.

The DNA of the CDR3 is TGTGCCATCGTCGGGGGGCCCACAGATACGCAGTATTTT. Amino acids: CAIVGGPTDTQYF. The gene calls are TRBV10-3 and TRBJ2-3, with TRBD2 as a possible D gene (7 bases). The germline V gene has CDR1 ENHRY and CDR2 SYGVKD. The CDR3 totals 13 residues. Trimming took off 8 bases at V and 2 bases at J, with 11 bases between the two ends.

The rearrangement uses TRBV5-1 and TRBJ2-7; D possibly corresponds to TRBD1 (6 bases). This CDR3 contains 12 residues. Germline CDR1 reads SGHRS; CDR2 reads YFSETQ. Trimming stripped 0 bases from V and 10 bases from J, with 11 bases between. CDR3 DNA: TGCGCCAGCAGCTTGGTCGGACAGATCCAGTACTTC. This codes for CASSLVGQIQYF.

The chain joins TRBV27 to TRBJ2-3; 13 bases are shared with TRBD2. V lost 2 bases, J lost 2 bases, and 4 bases stayed unmatched. Germline CDR1 reads MNHEY; CDR2 reads SMNVEV (reference sequence). The CDR3 is 17 amino acids. The CDR3 here is CASSLLGTSGDTDTQYF. The CDR3, as DNA: TGTGCCAGCAGTTTACTCGGGACTAGCGGGGACACAGATACGCAGTATTTT.

This clone was detected only a few times. The genes are TRBV5-4 and TRBJ1-6, with D maybe TRBD1 (5 bases). Between the trimmed V and J ends, which lost 5 bases and 15 bases, there was a span of 24 bases. Germline V gene data show CDR1 as SGHNT and CDR2 as YYREEE (reference sequence). The CDR3 extends over 15 amino acids. CDR3 in amino acids: CASSTKGTFLELLHF. In DNA, the CDR3 is TGTGCCAGCAGTACCAAAGGGACTTTTCTAGAGCTCCTCCACTTT.

This clone was detected only a few times. CDR3 region: CASSSVPGSYEQYF. CDR3 in DNA: TGTGCCAGCAGCTCCGTACCGGGCTCCTACGAGCAGTACTTC. The rearrangement uses TRBV7-9 and TRBJ2-7, with D uncertain. Germline V lookup: CDR1 SEHNR, CDR2 FQNEAQ (reference sequence). V lost 4 bases, J lost 0 bases, and 10 bases lay in between. The CDR3 length is 14 residues.

This clone was found once. J is TRBJ1-4 and V is TRBV15, with D possibly TRBD1 on 5 matching bases. Germline loops: CDR1 LNHNV, CDR2 YYDKDF (reference sequence). The V and J ends lost 3 bases and 8 bases respectively, with 16 bases between them. The CDR3 has 15 amino acids. The CDR3 nucleotides are TGTGCCACCAGCAGTCCCTCCAGGACAACGGAAAAACTGTTTTTT. Its translation: CATSSPSRTTEKLFF. The whole variable domain, remainder taken from reference TRBV15 and TRBJ1-4, is DAMVIQNPRYQVTQFGKPVTLSCSQTLNHNVMYWYQQKSSQAPKLLFHYYDKDFNNEADTPDNFQSRRPNTSFCFLDIRSPGLGDTAMYLCATSSPSRTTEKLFFGSGTQLSVL.

The V gene is TRBV24-1, the J gene TRBJ1-1, with D tentatively TRBD1 (5 bases). Germline V gene sequence: CDR1 KGHDR, CDR2 SFDVKD. V was trimmed by 7 bases and J by 4 bases, leaving 12 bases between them. The CDR3 has 13 amino acids. The CDR3 is CATRTPGVTEAFF. CDR3 DNA: TGTGCCACCAGAACACCGGGGGTCACTGAAGCTTTCTTT.

V is TRBV30 and J is TRBJ1-1, with unresolved D. Germline lookup yields CDR1 GTSNPN and CDR2 SVGIG (reference sequence). V shed 5 bases and J shed 2 bases, with 6 bases lying between them. CDR3 length: 11 amino acids. CDR3: CAWAFNTEAFF. The DNA for the CDR3 is TGTGCCTGGGCGTTTAACACTGAAGCTTTCTTT.

This chain connects TRBV28 to TRBJ1-5, with 7 bases fitting TRBD1. Germline CDR1 MDHEN, CDR2 SYDVKM. Trimming took 6 bases from V and 4 from J; bases not matched to a gene: 9. The CDR3 runs 15 residues. The CDR3 loop reads CASRIIGTANQPQHF. For the CDR3, the DNA is TGTGCCAGCAGGATCATAGGGACAGCTAATCAGCCCCAGCATTTT.

This chain joins TRBV7-8 and TRBJ2-5; 9 bases are shared with TRBD1. The V segment lost 5 bases and the J segment 1 base; nucleotides outside the gene matches: 8. CDR1 is SGHVS, CDR2 FQNEAQ, per germline. The CDR3 length is 16 residues. This CDR3 reads CASSLRQGGSQETQYF. The CDR3, as DNA: TGTGCCAGCAGCCTGAGACAGGGGGGGAGCCAAGAGACCCAGTACTTC.

The genes are TRBV5-1 and TRBJ1-1; 7 bases agree with TRBD1. The germline gives CDR1 SGHRS, CDR2 YFSETQ. The CDR3 length is 16 residues. Trimming took 0 bases from V and 2 from J; bases not matched to a gene: 7. The CDR3, as DNA: TGCGCCAGCAGCTTGGGGGACAGAGCGTTCAACACTGAAGCTTTCTTT. This translates into CASSLGDRAFNTEAFF.

The V and J genes are TRBV7-2 and TRBJ1-3, with D possibly matching TRBD1 (5 bases). Germline CDR1 is SGHTA and CDR2 is FQGNSA. The CDR3 runs 17 residues. Trimming removed 1 base from V and 2 bases from J, with 15 bases in between. CDR3 nucleotide sequence: TGTGCCAGCAGCTTAGGACAGCGAGTCTTTACTGGAAACACCATATATTTT. Amino acid sequence: CASSLGQRVFTGNTIYF.

This clone was found once. The chain combines TRBV27 with TRBJ1-1; 7 positions agree with TRBD1. The CDR3 has 17 amino acids. V gave up 8 bases and J gave up 0 bases; unmatched junction bases: 15. CDR1 MNHEY and CDR2 SMNVEV come from the germline V gene (reference sequence). This CDR3 reads CASAPSGTALMNTEAFF. In DNA, the CDR3 is TGTGCCAGCGCACCATCCGGGACAGCCCTGATGAACACTGAAGCTTTCTTT.

The genes are TRBV6-1 and TRBJ1-2; D not resolved. The length of the CDR3 is 15 residues. Looked up from germline, CDR1 is MNHNS and CDR2 is SASEGT. Deletions cut 2 bases from V and 7 bases from J, with 17 bases between. The CDR3 spells CASSEQEAFFRGYTF. The CDR3 DNA is TGTGCCAGCAGTGAACAAGAAGCGTTCTTCCGTGGCTACACCTTC.

V usage is TRBV9 and J usage is TRBJ2-2, with a possible D match to TRBD2 (5 bases). This CDR3 is 15 amino acids long. The germline V gene encodes CDR1 SGDLS and CDR2 YYNGEE. Trimming left V 1 base short and J 6 bases short, with 13 bases between. CDR3 loop: CASSVTPGKSGELFF. CDR3 in DNA: TGTGCCAGCAGCGTAACCCCGGGGAAATCCGGGGAGCTGTTTTTT.

This chain joins TRBV3-1 (or the pseudogene TRBV3-2) and TRBJ2-3, with D unresolved. Germline V CDR1 and CDR2: LGHDT, YNNKEL (reference sequence). Between the trimmed V and J ends, which lost 7 bases and 1 base, there was a span of 9 bases. The CDR3 contains 13 residues. The CDR3 region has the DNA TGTGCCAGCAACGCAGGTGGCACAGATACGCAGTATTTT. It translates to CASNAGGTDTQYF.

J is TRBJ1-2 and V is TRBV15; 7 positions match TRBD1. Germline V CDR1 and CDR2: LNHNV, YYDKDF (reference sequence). The CDR3 totals 16 residues. Losses at the gene ends were 6 bases for V and 0 bases for J; bases not matched to a gene: 10. This CDR3 reads CATSPTGTLANYGYTF. CDR3 DNA sequence: TGTGCCACCAGTCCGACAGGGACTTTGGCTAACTATGGCTACACCTTC. The whole variable domain, filled in from reference TRBV15 and TRBJ1-2, reads DAMVIQNPRYQVTQFGKPVTLSCSQTLNHNVMYWYQQKSSQAPKLLFHYYDKDFNNEADTPDNFQSRRPNTSFCFLDIRSPGLGDTAMYLCATSPTGTLANYGYTFGSGTRLTVV.

This clone was counted between two and nine times. This chain uses TRBV19 with TRBJ1-5; tentatively, D is TRBD1 (6 bases). Germline CDR1 reads LNHDA; CDR2 reads SQIVND (reference sequence). CDR3 length equals 15 residues. V shed 3 bases and J shed 4 bases, with 13 bases lying between them. CDR3 sequence reads: CASSMAGTRNQPQHF. In nucleotides, the CDR3 is TGTGCCAGTAGTATGGCCGGGACAAGAAATCAGCCCCAGCATTTT.

V gene TRBV29-1 combines with J gene TRBJ2-1; TRBD2 matches 10 bases. There are 15 residues in the CDR3. Trimming cost V 1 base and J 5 bases; bases outside gene matches: 5. The germline V gene encodes CDR1 SQVTM and CDR2 ANQGSEA. The DNA for the CDR3 is TGCAGCGTTGAAGGGACAGCGGGAGGGAACAATGAGCAGTTCTTC. Translation gives CSVEGTAGGNNEQFF.

The chain joins TRBV28 to TRBJ1-2, with 9 bases aligning to TRBD1. V shed 10 bases, J shed 8 bases, and the junction held 11 bases outside the gene matches. Germline CDR1 is MDHEN and CDR2 is SYDVKM. The CDR3 covers 13 residues. DNA of the CDR3: TGTGCCACACGAACAGGGGGCCTAGGAGGCTACACCTTC. This translates into CATRTGGLGGYTF.

This clone was recorded once. The genes are TRBV7-6 and TRBJ2-3; D might be TRBD2 (5 bases). CDR3 size: 16 residues. V lost 5 bases, J lost 1 base, and 16 bases lay in between. The germline V gene encodes CDR1 SGHVS and CDR2 FNYEAQ. The CDR3 DNA is TGTGCCAGCAGCCCCCTCACCATCGGGGGCACAGATACGCAGTATTTT. Translation: CASSPLTIGGTDTQYF.

This clone came up a few times. J is TRBJ2-3 and V is TRBV7-9, with D perhaps matching TRBD2 (5 bases). The CDR3 runs 17 residues. Trimming removed 5 bases at V and 2 bases at J, with 20 bases between. Germline CDR1 reads SEHNR; CDR2 reads FQNEAQ (reference sequence). CDR3 sequence: CASSPTLDGINTDTQYF. CDR3 DNA: TGTGCCAGCAGCCCAACCCTTGACGGGATAAACACAGATACGCAGTATTTT.